This T cell receptor beta chain was captured by sequencing in a study of blood T cell repertoires in COVID-19. Study-level background: There were acute and convalescent COVID-19 samples, and they came from the United States, Italy and Spain. PBMCs, B-cell-depleted T cells, or T cells were the source of the cDNA or gDNA that made up the material.

Methods used by the authors: Scientists estimated how many nucleated cells there were by amplifying reference gene primers. Some clones are missing from TCRdb's copy, which holds only in-frame ones; the method was immunoSEQ multiplex PCR. V, J and clone size were drawn from that table, and D and trimming were deduced from the DNA. The sample includes some 73,000 clones, roughly 84% of them seen just once. The CDR3 totals 13 residues. V was clipped by 5 bases and J by 9 bases, with 16 bases between them. CDR1 is LGHDT, CDR2 YNNKEL, per germline (reference sequence). The sample consisted of peripheral blood. The genes are TRBV3-1 (or the pseudogene TRBV3-2) and TRBJ1-2; no reliable D call. The source is a human donor in a cohort sampled during active COVID-19. The CDR3 region is CASSYGRDTSYTF. In nucleotides, the CDR3 is TGTGCCAGCAGCTACGGGAGGGATACAAGCTACACCTTC.